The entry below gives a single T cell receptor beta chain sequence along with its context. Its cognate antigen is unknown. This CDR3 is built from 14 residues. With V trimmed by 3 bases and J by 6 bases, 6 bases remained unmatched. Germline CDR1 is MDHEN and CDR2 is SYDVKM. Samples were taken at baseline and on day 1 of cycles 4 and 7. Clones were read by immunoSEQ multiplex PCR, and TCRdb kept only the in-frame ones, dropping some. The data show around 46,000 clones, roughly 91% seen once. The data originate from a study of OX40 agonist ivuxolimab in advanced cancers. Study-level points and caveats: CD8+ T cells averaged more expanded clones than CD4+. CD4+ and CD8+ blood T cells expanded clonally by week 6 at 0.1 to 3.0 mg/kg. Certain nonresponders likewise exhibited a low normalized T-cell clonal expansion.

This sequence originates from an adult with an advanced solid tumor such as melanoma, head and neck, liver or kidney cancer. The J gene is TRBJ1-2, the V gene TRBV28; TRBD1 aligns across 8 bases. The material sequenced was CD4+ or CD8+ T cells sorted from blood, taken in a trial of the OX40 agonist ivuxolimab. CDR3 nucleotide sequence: TGTGCCAGCAGTTTCCGGACAGGGCTTAATGGCTACACCTTC. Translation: CASSFRTGLNGYTF.